This T cell receptor (beta chain) was observed in a study of blood T cell repertoires in COVID-19. Study-level information: Researchers got acute and convalescent COVID-19 samples from the United States, Italy and Spain.

Libraries were prepared by immunoSEQ multiplex PCR; TCRdb keeps only in-frame clonotypes and omits some of them. The data hold some 180,000 clones, with around 82% observed a single time. The TCR sequence derives from a woman of 80 years or more with acute or convalescent COVID-19. What was sequenced was peripheral blood.

CDR3 loop: CASRRDADAEAFF. The CDR3 DNA is TGTGCCAGCAGGCGGGACGCAGACGCTGAAGCTTTCTTT. The rearrangement joins TRBV12-3 or TRBV12-4 to TRBJ1-1; possible D gene TRBD1, 5 bases. The V end was cut by 6 bases, the J end by 6 bases, with 14 bases between. The CDR3 length is 13 residues.